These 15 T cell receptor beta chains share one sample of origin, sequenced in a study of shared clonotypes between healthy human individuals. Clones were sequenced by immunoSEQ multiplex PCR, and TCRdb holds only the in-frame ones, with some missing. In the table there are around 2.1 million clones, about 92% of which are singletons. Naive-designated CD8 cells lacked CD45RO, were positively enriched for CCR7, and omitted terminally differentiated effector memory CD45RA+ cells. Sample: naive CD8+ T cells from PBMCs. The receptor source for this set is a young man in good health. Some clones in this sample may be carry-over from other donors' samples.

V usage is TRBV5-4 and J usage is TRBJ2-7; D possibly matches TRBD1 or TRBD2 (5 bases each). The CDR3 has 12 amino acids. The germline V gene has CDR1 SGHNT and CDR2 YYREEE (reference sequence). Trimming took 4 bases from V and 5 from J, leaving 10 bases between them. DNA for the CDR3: TGTGCCAGCAGCCAGGGACCCAACGAGCAGTACTTC. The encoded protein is CASSQGPNEQYF.

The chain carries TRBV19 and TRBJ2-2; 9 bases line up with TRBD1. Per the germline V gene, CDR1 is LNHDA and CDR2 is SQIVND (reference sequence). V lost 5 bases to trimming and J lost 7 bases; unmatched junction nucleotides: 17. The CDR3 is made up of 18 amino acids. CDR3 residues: CASSPLPRRTGVIGELFF. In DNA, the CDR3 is TGTGCCAGTAGTCCCCTCCCCCGCAGGACAGGGGTGATCGGGGAGCTGTTTTTT. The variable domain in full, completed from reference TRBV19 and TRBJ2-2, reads DGGITQSPKYLFRKEGQNVTLSCEQNLNHDAMYWYRQDPGQGLRLIYYSQIVNDFQKGDIAEGYSVSREKKESFPLTVTSAQKNPTAFYLCASSPLPRRTGVIGELFFGEGSRLTVL.

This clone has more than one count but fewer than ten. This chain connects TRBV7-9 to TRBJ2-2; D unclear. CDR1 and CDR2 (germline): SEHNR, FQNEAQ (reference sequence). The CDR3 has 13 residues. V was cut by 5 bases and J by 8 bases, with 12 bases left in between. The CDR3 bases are TGTGCCAGCAGCCCCACCGCCGGGGGGGAGCTGTTTTTT. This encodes CASSPTAGGELFF. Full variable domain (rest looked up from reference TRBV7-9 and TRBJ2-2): DTGVSQNPRHKITKRGQNVTFRCDPISEHNRLYWYRQTLGQGPEFLTYFQNEAQLEKSRLLSDRFSAERPKGSFSTLEIQRTEQGDSAMYLCASSPTAGGELFFGEGSRLTVL.

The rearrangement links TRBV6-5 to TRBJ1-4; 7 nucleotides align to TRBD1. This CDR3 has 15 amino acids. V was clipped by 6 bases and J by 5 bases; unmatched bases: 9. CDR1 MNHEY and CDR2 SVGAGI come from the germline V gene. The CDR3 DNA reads TGTGCCAGCAGCCGTGGACAGGCCACCAATGAAAAACTGTTTTTT. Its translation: CASSRGQATNEKLFF.

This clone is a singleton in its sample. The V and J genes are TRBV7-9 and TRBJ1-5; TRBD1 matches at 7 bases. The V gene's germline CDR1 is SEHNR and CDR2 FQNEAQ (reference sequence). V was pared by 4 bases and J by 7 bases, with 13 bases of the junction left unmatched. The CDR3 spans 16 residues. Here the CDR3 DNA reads TGTGCCAGCAGCTCAGAGAGACAGGGCCCACACCAGCCCCAGCATTTT. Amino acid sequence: CASSSERQGPHQPQHF.

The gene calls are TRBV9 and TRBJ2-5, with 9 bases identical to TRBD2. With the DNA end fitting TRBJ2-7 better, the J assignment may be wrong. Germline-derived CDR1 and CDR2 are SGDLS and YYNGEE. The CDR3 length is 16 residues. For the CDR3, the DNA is TGTGCCAGCAGCGTAGGTCTAGCGGGATCAGGCTACGAGCAGTACTTC. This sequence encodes CASSVGLAGSGYEQYF.

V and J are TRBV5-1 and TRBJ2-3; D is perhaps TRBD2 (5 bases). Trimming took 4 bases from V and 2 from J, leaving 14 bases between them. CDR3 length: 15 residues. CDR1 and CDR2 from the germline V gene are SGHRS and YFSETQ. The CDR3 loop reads CASSGSSTLTDTQYF. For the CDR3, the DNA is TGCGCCAGCAGCGGGAGCTCCACCCTCACAGATACGCAGTATTTT.

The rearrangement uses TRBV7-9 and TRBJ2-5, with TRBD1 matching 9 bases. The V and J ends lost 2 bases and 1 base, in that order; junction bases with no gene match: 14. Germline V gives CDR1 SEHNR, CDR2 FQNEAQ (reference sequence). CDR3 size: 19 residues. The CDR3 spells CASSLKSPRQGGLQETQYF. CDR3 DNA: TGTGCCAGCAGCTTAAAATCCCCGAGACAGGGGGGCCTCCAAGAGACCCAGTACTTC.

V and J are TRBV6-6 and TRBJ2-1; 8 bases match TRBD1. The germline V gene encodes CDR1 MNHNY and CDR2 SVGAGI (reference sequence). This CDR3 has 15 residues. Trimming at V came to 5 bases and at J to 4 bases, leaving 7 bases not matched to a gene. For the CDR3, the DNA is TGTGCCAGCAGTAAGAACAGGGGGGAGTACAATGAGCAGTTCTTC. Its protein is CASSKNRGEYNEQFF.

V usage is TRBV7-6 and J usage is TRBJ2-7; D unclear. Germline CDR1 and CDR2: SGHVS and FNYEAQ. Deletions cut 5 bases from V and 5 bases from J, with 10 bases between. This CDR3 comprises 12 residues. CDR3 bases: TGTGCCAGCAGCCTCCGGTTTGACGAGCAGTACTTC. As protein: CASSLRFDEQYF.

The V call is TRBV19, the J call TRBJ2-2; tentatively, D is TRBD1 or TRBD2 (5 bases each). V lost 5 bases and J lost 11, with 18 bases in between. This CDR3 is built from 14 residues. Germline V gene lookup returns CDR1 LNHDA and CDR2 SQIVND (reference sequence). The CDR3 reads CASSLGTPGRELFF. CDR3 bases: TGTGCCAGTAGTCTCGGGACCCCCGGGCGAGAGCTGTTTTTT.

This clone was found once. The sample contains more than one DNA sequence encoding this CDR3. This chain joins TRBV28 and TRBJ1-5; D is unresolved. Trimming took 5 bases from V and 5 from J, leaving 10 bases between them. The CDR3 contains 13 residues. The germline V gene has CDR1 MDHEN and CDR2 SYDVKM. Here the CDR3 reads CASSPLGDQPQHF. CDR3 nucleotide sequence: TGTGCCAGCAGTCCTCTAGGTGATCAGCCCCAGCATTTT.

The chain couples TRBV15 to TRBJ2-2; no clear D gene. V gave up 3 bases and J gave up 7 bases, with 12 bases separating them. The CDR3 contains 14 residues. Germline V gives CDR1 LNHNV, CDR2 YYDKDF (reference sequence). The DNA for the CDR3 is TGTGCCACCAGCAGTGTCCTTGGTTTCGGGGAGCTGTTTTTT. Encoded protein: CATSSVLGFGELFF.

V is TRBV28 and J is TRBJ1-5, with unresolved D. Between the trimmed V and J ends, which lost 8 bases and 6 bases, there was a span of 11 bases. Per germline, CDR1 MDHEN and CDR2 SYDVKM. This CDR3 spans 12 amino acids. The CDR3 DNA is TGTGCCAGCCTGGTATGGGGTCAGCCCCAGCATTTT. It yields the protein CASLVWGQPQHF.

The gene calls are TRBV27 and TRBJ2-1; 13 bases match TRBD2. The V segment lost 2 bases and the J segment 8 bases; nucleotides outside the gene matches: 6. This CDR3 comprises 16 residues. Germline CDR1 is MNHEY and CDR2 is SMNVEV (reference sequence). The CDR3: CASSLLLAGGPDEQFF. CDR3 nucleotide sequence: TGTGCCAGCAGTTTACTACTAGCGGGAGGGCCGGATGAGCAGTTCTTC.